This T cell receptor beta chain was obtained from a study of OX40 agonist ivuxolimab in advanced cancers. This table comes from immunoSEQ multiplex PCR, and its TCRdb copy is limited to in-frame clones, with some not included. The sample contains 70,000 or so clones, about nine tenths of which appear only once. CDR3 size: 17 residues. The germline V gene has CDR1 LGHNA and CDR2 YNFKEQ. V was pared by 0 bases and J by 2 bases, with 8 bases of the junction left unmatched. The chain joins TRBV4-2 to TRBJ2-3; 7 bases fit TRBD2. This clonotype was sampled from an adult with an advanced solid tumor such as melanoma, head and neck, liver or kidney cancer. Sequenced material: CD4+ or CD8+ T cells sorted from blood, taken in a trial of the OX40 agonist ivuxolimab. The CDR3 region has the DNA TGTGCCAGCAGCCAAGAAGCGGGAAGGGGTTTCACAGATACGCAGTATTTT. This gives the protein CASSQEAGRGFTDTQYF.